Included here is one T cell receptor beta chain sequence, with context. Its antigen is unknown. The data are from a study of CXCR3-negative and CXCR3-positive naive CD8 T cells. About the research overall: Sequencing yielded approximately 150 million TRB reads, roughly 1.5 +/- 0.3 million per library. Findings and caveats of the study: Hydrophobicity of TRB CDR3s was greater in CXCR3-positive naive cells than in CXCR3-negative naive cells. Memory CD8+ cells showed much lower diversity, while both naive subsets were comparably high. CXCR3-negative and CXCR3-positive naive cells shared comparable TRBV-TRBJ usage, but memory cells did not. The authors found comparable surface CD5 between naive subsets and inferred TCR strength from TRB CDR3 properties.

The TRB cDNA libraries were prepared by 5' RACE with UMI labels. One entry per CDR3 protein, without DNA, is what TCRdb gives after re-calling the 5' RACE reads. Reported are some 130,000 distinct CDR3 sequences; the ten largest clones contain roughly 0.59%. The length of the CDR3 is 15 residues. Germline values: CDR1 SGHDT, CDR2 YYEEEE. The chain couples TRBV5-6 to TRBJ1-1. This clonotype was sampled from a human donor in good health. Some clones in this sample may be carry-over from other donors' samples. Sequencing input: naive CXCR3+ CD8+ T cells from blood. Indicated subset: CD45RO-CCR7+CD27+CD95- naive CD8+ T cells expressing CXCR3 (TNR3+). The CDR3: CASSLRQGRDTEAFF.